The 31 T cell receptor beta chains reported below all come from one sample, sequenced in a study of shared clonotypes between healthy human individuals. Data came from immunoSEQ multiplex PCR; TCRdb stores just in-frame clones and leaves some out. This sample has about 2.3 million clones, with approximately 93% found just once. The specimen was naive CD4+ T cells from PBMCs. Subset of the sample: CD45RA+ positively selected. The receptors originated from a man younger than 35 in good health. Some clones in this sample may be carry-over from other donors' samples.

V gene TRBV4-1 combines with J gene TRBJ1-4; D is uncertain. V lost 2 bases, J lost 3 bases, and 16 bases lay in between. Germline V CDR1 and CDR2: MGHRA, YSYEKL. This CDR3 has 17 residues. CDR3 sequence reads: CASSQLEYSRPNEKLFF. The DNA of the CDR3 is TGCGCCAGCAGCCAACTGGAATACAGTCGTCCTAATGAAAAACTGTTTTTT.

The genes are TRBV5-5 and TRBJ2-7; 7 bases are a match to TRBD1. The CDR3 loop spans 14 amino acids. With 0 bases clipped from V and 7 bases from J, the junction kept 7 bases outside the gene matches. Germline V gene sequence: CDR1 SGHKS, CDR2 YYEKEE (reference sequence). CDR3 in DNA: TGTGCCAGCAGCTTGGTGGGACAGTTAGCGGAGCAGTACTTC. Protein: CASSLVGQLAEQYF.

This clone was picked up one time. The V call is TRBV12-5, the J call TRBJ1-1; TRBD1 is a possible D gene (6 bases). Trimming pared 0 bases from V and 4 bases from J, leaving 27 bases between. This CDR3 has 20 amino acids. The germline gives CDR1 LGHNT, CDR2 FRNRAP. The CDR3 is CASGLVRREWDTPLGTEAFF. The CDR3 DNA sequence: TGTGCTAGTGGTTTGGTAAGGAGAGAGTGGGACACCCCTTTGGGCACTGAAGCTTTCTTT.

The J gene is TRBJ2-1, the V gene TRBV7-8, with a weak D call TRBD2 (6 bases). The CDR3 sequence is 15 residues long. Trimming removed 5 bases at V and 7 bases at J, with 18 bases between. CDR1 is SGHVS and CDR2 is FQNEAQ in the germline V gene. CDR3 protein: CASSHGAGPPNEQFF. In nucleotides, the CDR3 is TGTGCCAGCAGCCATGGGGCGGGGCCCCCAAATGAGCAGTTCTTC.

The DNA of the CDR3 is TGTGCCAGCAGCTTAAGGGCAGGGGAGGCCTACGAGCAGTACTTC. Amino acids: CASSLRAGEAYEQYF. The genes are TRBV7-3 and TRBJ2-7; D tentatively reads TRBD1 or TRBD2 (6 bases each). The germline gives CDR1 SGHTA, CDR2 FQGTGA. The CDR3 sequence is 15 residues long. Trimming stripped 1 base from V and 2 bases from J, with 12 bases between.

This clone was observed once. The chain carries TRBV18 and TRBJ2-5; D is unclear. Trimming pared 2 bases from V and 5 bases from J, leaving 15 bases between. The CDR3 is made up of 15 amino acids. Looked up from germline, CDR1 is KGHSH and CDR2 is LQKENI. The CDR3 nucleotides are TGTGCCAGCTCACCAAAGGCAGTGGGTCGGGAGACCCAGTACTTC. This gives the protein CASSPKAVGRETQYF.

The CDR3 nucleotides read TGTGCCAGCAGGCGTTTGGACAGGCTAGGAGACTATGGCTACACCTTC. The encoded protein is CASRRLDRLGDYGYTF. The chain joins TRBV13 to TRBJ1-2; 7 bases line up with TRBD1. Germline values: CDR1 PRHDT, CDR2 FYEKMQ (reference sequence). This CDR3 spans 16 amino acids. With 6 bases clipped from V and 3 bases from J, the junction kept 13 bases outside the gene matches.

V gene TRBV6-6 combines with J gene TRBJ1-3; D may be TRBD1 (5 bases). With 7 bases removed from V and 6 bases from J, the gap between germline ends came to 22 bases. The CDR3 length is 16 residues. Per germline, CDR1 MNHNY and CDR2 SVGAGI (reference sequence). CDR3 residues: CASMLRGQPYLNTIYF. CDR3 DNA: TGTGCCAGCATGTTAAGGGGCCAACCCTACCTAAACACCATATATTTT.

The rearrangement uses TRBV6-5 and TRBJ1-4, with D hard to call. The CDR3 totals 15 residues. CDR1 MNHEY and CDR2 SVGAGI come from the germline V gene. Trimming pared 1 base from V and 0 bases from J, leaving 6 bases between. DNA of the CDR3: TGTGCCAGCAGTTACTGGAAAGCAACTAATGAAAAACTGTTTTTT. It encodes CASSYWKATNEKLFF.

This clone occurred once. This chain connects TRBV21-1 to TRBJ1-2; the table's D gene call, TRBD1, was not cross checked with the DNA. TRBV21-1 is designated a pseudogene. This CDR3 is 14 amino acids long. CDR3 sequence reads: CASSKVPGGHGYTF. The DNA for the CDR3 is TGTGCCAGCAGCAAAGTCCCAGGGGGCCATGGCTACACCTTC.

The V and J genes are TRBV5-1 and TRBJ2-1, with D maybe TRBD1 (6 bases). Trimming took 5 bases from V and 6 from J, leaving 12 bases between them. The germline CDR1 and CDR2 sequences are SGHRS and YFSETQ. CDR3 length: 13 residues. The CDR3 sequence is CASRPAGVNEQFF. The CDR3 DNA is TGCGCCAGCAGACCCGCAGGGGTCAATGAGCAGTTCTTC.

CDR3 protein: CASQWGDGTALNTEAFF. The CDR3 nucleotides are TGTGCCAGTCAGTGGGGGGACGGGACAGCCCTGAACACTGAAGCTTTCTTT. The chain recombines TRBV2 with TRBJ1-1, with 7 bases lining up with TRBD1. Trimming took 9 bases from V and 0 from J; bases not matched to a gene: 16. Germline-derived CDR1 and CDR2 are SNHLY and FYNNEI. The CDR3 contains 17 residues. Combining the CDR3 with reference TRBV2 and TRBJ1-1 gives the whole variable domain EPEVTQTPSHQVTQMGQEVILRCVPISNHLYFYWYRQILGQKVEFLVSFYNNEISEKSEIFDDQFSVERPDGSNFTLKIRSTKLEDSAMYFCASQWGDGTALNTEAFFGQGTRLTVV.

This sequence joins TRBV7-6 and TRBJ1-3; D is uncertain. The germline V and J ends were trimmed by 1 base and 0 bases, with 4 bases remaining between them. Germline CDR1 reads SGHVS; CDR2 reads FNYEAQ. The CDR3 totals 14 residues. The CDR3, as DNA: TGTGCCAGCAGCTTAGATGGCTCTGGAAACACCATATATTTT. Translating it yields CASSLDGSGNTIYF.

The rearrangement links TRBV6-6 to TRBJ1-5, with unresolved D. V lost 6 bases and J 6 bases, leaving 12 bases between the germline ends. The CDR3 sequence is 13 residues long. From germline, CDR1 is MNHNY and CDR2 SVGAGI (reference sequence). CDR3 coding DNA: TGTGCCAGCAGGGGTCTAAGAAGTCAGCCCCAGCATTTT. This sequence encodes CASRGLRSQPQHF.

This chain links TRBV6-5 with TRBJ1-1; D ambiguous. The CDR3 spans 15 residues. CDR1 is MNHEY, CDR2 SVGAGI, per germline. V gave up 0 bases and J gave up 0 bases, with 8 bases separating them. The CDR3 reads CASSYSGPMNTEAFF. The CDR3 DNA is TGTGCCAGCAGTTACTCGGGCCCCATGAACACTGAAGCTTTCTTT.

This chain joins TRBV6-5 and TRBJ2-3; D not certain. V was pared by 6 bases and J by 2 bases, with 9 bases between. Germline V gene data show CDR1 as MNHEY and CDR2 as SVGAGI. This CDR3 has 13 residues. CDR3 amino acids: CASSQTHTDTQYF. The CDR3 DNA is TGTGCCAGCAGCCAGACCCACACAGATACGCAGTATTTT.

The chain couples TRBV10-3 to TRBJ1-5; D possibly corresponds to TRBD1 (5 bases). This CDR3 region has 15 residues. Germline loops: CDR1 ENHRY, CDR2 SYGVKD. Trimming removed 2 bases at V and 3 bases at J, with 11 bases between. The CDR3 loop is CAISEAGRSNQPQHF. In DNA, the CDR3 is TGTGCCATCAGTGAGGCAGGGAGGTCCAATCAGCCCCAGCATTTT.

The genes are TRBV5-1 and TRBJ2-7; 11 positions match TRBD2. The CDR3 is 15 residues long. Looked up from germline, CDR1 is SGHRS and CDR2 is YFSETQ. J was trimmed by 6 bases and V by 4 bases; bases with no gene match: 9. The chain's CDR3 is CASSQTTSGAPEQYF. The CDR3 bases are TGCGCCAGCAGCCAAACGACTAGCGGGGCCCCCGAGCAGTACTTC.

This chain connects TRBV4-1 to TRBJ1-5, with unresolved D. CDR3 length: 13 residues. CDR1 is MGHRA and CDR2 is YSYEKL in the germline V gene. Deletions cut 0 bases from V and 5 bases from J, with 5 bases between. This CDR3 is CASSQDRYQPQHF. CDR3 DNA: TGCGCCAGCAGCCAAGATAGATATCAGCCCCAGCATTTT.

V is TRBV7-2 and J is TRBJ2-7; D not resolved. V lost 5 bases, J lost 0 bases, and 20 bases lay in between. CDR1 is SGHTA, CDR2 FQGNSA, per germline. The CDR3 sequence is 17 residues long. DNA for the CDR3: TGTGCCAGCAGCCTGAAACGCGCCCGCCAATACTCCTACGAGCAGTACTTC. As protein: CASSLKRARQYSYEQYF.

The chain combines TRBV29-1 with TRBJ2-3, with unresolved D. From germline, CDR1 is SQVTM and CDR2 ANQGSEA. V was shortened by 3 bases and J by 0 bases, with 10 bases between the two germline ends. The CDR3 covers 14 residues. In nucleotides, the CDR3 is TGCAGCGTTGACGGTCAGTTGAGCACAGATACGCAGTATTTT. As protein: CSVDGQLSTDTQYF.

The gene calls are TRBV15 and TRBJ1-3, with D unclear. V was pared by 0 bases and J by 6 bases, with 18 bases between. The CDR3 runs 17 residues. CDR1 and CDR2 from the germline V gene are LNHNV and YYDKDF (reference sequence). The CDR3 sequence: CATSRDPGIQSSNTIYF. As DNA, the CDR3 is TGTGCCACCAGCAGAGATCCCGGGATCCAAAGCTCAAACACCATATATTTT.

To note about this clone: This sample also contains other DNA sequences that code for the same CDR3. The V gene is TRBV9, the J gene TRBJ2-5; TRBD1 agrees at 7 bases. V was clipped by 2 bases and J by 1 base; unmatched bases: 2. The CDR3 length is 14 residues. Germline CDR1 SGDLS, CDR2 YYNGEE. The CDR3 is CASSVGDSQETQYF. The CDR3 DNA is TGTGCCAGCAGCGTCGGGGACAGCCAAGAGACCCAGTACTTC.

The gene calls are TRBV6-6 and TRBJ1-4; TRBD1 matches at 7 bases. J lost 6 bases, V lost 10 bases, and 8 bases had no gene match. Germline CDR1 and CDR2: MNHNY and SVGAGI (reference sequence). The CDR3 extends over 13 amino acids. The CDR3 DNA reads TGTGCCATCACCGGGACAGCCCATGAAAAACTGTTTTTT. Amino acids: CAITGTAHEKLFF.

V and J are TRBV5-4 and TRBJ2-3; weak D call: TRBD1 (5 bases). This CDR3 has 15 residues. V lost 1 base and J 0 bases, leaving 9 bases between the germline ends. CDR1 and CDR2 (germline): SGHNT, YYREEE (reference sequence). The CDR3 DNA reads TGTGCCAGCAGCTTGCAGGGTTACAGCACAGATACGCAGTATTTT. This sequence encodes CASSLQGYSTDTQYF.

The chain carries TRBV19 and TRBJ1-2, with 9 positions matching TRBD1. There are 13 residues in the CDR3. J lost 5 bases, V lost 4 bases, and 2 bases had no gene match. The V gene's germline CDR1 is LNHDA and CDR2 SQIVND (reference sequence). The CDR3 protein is CASSRDREYGYTF. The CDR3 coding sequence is TGTGCCAGTAGTAGGGACAGGGAATATGGCTACACCTTC.

CDR3 coding DNA: TGTGCCAGCAGCCCCCGGGACATAAACACCATATATTTT. This translates into CASSPRDINTIYF. This sequence joins TRBV6-5 and TRBJ1-3, with D possibly being TRBD1 (6 bases). The CDR3 loop spans 13 amino acids. The V end was cut by 6 bases, the J end by 6 bases, with 12 bases between. Germline CDR1 is MNHEY and CDR2 is SVGAGI.

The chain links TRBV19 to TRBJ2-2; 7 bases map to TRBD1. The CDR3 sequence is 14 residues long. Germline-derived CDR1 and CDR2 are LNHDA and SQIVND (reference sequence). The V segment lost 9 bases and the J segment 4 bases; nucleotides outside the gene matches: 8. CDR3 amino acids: CASQGQSFTGELFF. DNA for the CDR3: TGTGCCAGCCAGGGACAGTCCTTCACCGGGGAGCTGTTTTTT.

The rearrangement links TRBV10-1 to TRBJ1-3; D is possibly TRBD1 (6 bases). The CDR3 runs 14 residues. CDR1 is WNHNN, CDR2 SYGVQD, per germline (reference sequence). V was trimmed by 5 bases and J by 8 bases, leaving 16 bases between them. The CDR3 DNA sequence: TGCGCCAGCAGTTGCCGGGGGGCCTTTCACACCATATATTTT. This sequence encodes CASSCRGAFHTIYF.

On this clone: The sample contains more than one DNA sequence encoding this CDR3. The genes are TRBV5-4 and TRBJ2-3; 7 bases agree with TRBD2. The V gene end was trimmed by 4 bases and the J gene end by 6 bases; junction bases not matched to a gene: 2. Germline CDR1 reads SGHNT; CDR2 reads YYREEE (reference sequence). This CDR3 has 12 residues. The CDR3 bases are TGTGCCAGCAGCCTCGGGGGGGATACGCAGTATTTT. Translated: CASSLGGDTQYF. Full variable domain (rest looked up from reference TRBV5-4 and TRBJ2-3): ETGVTQSPTHLIKTRGQQVTLRCSSQSGHNTVSWYQQALGQGPQFIFQYYREEENGRGNFPPRFSGLQFPNYSSELNVNALELDDSALYLCASSLGGDTQYFGPGTRLTVL.

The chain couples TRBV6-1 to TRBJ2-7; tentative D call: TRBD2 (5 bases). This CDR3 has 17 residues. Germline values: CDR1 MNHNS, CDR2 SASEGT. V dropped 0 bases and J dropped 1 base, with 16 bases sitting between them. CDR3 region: CASSEAPPLPGSYEQYF. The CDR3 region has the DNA TGTGCCAGCAGTGAAGCGCCCCCCCTCCCGGGATCCTACGAGCAGTACTTC.